Below are 15 T cell receptor beta chains sequenced from a single sample in a study of blood T cell repertoires in COVID-19 (dated by TCRdb to 2020 to 2021). The library was made by the immunoSEQ multiplex PCR assay. In its TCRdb copy, this immuneACCESS table keeps in-frame sequences only and misses some clones. Where compared with another copy, unresolved V genes explain less than half of these, and the others have no known cause. The sample profile shows over 100,000 clones; more than 85% of them were found once. Jointly, the top ten make up under 4.5% of the sample. The sequenced sample consisted of peripheral blood. These receptors originate from a man in his sixties with COVID-19, enrolled during active disease.

The chain's CDR3 is CASSLSGNNSPLHF. The CDR3 nucleotides read TGTGCCAGCAGCTTATCGGGGAATAATTCACCCCTCCACTTT. The chain links TRBV7-8 to TRBJ1-6, with unresolved D. The V end was cut by 2 bases, the J end by 5 bases, with 7 bases between. From germline, CDR1 is SGHVS and CDR2 FQNEAQ. The CDR3 has 14 amino acids.

This clone was counted once. The chain employs TRBV5-4 and TRBJ1-4; D might be TRBD1 (6 bases). The CDR3 runs to 15 residues. V lost 4 bases to trimming and J lost 2 bases, with 12 bases between them. CDR1 and CDR2 (germline): SGHNT, YYREEE (reference sequence). The CDR3 sequence is CASSLTGVTNEKLFF. In DNA, the CDR3 is TGTGCCAGCAGCCTGACAGGAGTTACTAATGAAAAACTGTTTTTT.

This clone was recorded a few times. The V gene is TRBV13, the J gene TRBJ1-6, with no clear D. Trimming pared 2 bases from V and 7 bases from J, leaving 12 bases between. Germline V gene lookup returns CDR1 PRHDT and CDR2 FYEKMQ (reference sequence). The CDR3 runs 15 residues. The CDR3 region has the DNA TGTGCCAGCAGCTTATCAGTCGGGATGAATTCACCCCTCCACTTT. It specifies CASSLSVGMNSPLHF.

This clone was seen a few times. The genes are TRBV5-4 and TRBJ1-6; the D gene is possibly TRBD1 (5 bases). The germline V gene has CDR1 SGHNT and CDR2 YYREEE (reference sequence). The V end lost 1 base, the J end lost 9 bases, and 14 bases lay between the germline ends. This CDR3 region has 15 residues. The CDR3 spells CASSLRRGKGSPLHF. The CDR3 region has the DNA TGTGCCAGCAGCTTGCGTCGGGGGAAAGGTTCACCCCTCCACTTT. Using reference TRBV5-4 and TRBJ1-6 for the parts outside the CDR3, the full variable domain is ETGVTQSPTHLIKTRGQQVTLRCSSQSGHNTVSWYQQALGQGPQFIFQYYREEENGRGNFPPRFSGLQFPNYSSELNVNALELDDSALYLCASSLRRGKGSPLHFGNGTRLTVT.

In its sample, this clone was seen once. The chain has TRBV7-9 and TRBJ2-3; D ambiguous. V lost 4 bases to trimming and J lost 4 bases, with 9 bases between them. The germline V gene encodes CDR1 SEHNR and CDR2 FQNEAQ (reference sequence). CDR3 length: 13 amino acids. CDR3 DNA sequence: TGTGCCAGCAGCTCTTCCTCCCCAGATACGCAGTATTTT. It specifies CASSSSSPDTQYF.

The chain uses TRBV5-1 and TRBJ2-3; 8 bases fit TRBD1. The CDR3 covers 15 residues. The trim removed 1 base at V and 3 bases at J, leaving 4 bases unmatched. Looked up from germline, CDR1 is SGHRS and CDR2 is YFSETQ. The CDR3 bases are TGCGCCAGCAGCTTGCAGGGGGCGTGGACAGATACGCAGTATTTT. Translated: CASSLQGAWTDTQYF.

V is TRBV9 and J is TRBJ1-6; maybe TRBD1 (5 bases). The ends were cut back, 0 bases at V and 0 bases at J, with 13 bases in the middle. Germline CDR1 reads SGDLS; CDR2 reads YYNGEE. CDR3 length equals 18 residues. This chain's CDR3 is CASSVEGLTSSYNSPLHF. The CDR3 coding sequence is TGTGCCAGCAGCGTAGAGGGGCTTACGAGCTCCTATAATTCACCCCTCCACTTT.

This clone was picked up a small number of times. The CDR3 DNA reads TGTGCCAGCAGCTTGGCGCAGGGCTCCACTGAAGCTTTCTTT. Encoded protein: CASSLAQGSTEAFF. The chain employs TRBV5-4 and TRBJ1-1; a weak D match, TRBD1 (5 bases). The CDR3 has 14 amino acids. V lost 0 bases and J 4 bases, leaving 10 bases between the germline ends. Germline lookup yields CDR1 SGHNT and CDR2 YYREEE (reference sequence).

This chain joins TRBV30 and TRBJ1-1; possibly TRBD1 for D (5 bases). CDR3 size: 13 residues. Germline V gene data show CDR1 as GTSNPN and CDR2 as SVGIG (reference sequence). Trimming took off 1 base at V and 3 bases at J, with 9 bases between the two ends. The CDR3 loop is CAWSGQSHTEAFF. The CDR3 DNA sequence: TGTGCCTGGAGTGGACAGTCTCACACTGAAGCTTTCTTT.

This chain joins TRBV6-5 and TRBJ1-5, with D perhaps TRBD1 (6 bases). The CDR3 loop spans 14 amino acids. With 5 bases removed from V and 2 bases from J, the gap between germline ends came to 10 bases. Germline V gene data show CDR1 as MNHEY and CDR2 as SVGAGI. The CDR3 reads CASSPRTGNQPQHF. In nucleotides, the CDR3 is TGTGCCAGCAGTCCCCGGACAGGCAATCAGCCCCAGCATTTT.

This clone was seen only a few times. The chain links TRBV2 to TRBJ1-4, with 7 bases that match TRBD1. The CDR3 spans 14 residues. V was clipped by 6 bases and J by 7 bases; unmatched bases: 8. CDR1 SNHLY and CDR2 FYNNEI come from the germline V gene. DNA for the CDR3: TGTGCCAGCAGCCGACAGGGATCCACTGAAAAACTGTTTTTT. Protein sequence: CASSRQGSTEKLFF. Full variable domain (outside the CDR3, taken from reference TRBV2 and TRBJ1-4): EPEVTQTPSHQVTQMGQEVILRCVPISNHLYFYWYRQILGQKVEFLVSFYNNEISEKSEIFDDQFSVERPDGSNFTLKIRSTKLEDSAMYFCASSRQGSTEKLFFGSGTQLSVL.

The rearrangement joins TRBV28 to TRBJ1-1; the match to TRBD1 covers 7 bases. The CDR3 consists of 15 residues. V dropped 6 bases and J dropped 1; count of bases not matched to a gene: 8. Germline assignment: CDR1 MDHEN and CDR2 SYDVKM. DNA of the CDR3: TGTGCCAGCAGACTACGGACAGGAAGGAACACTGAAGCTTTCTTT. The encoded protein is CASRLRTGRNTEAFF.

The chain recombines TRBV28 with TRBJ2-7; D perhaps matches TRBD1 (6 bases). This CDR3 has 15 amino acids. Germline lookup yields CDR1 MDHEN and CDR2 SYDVKM. Trimming removed 5 bases at V and 2 bases at J, with 16 bases between. CDR3 coding DNA: TGTGCCAGCAGTCCCACGACAGGCAGACCCTACGAGCAGTACTTC. Translation gives CASSPTTGRPYEQYF.

V usage is TRBV5-1 and J usage is TRBJ1-1, with 8 positions matching TRBD1. Germline CDR1 SGHRS, CDR2 YFSETQ. V was clipped by 4 bases and J by 4 bases; unmatched bases: 6. The CDR3 runs to 14 residues. This CDR3 reads CASSQDRGSTEAFF. The CDR3, as DNA: TGCGCCAGCAGCCAAGACAGGGGAAGCACTGAAGCTTTCTTT.

The gene calls are TRBV12-5 and TRBJ2-3, with D tentatively TRBD1 (5 bases). V was pared by 6 bases and J by 0 bases, with 10 bases between. Germline CDR1 and CDR2: LGHNT and FRNRAP. This CDR3 contains 14 residues. The CDR3 sequence is CASGQGTSTDTQYF. CDR3 sequence (DNA): TGTGCTAGTGGCCAGGGAACTAGCACAGATACGCAGTATTTT. Supplemented by reference TRBV12-5 and TRBJ2-3, the full variable domain reads DARVTQTPRHKVTEMGQEVTMRCQPILGHNTVFWYRQTMMQGLELLAYFRNRAPLDDSGMPKDRFSAEMPDATLATLKIQPSEPRDSAVYFCASGQGTSTDTQYFGPGTRLTVL.